The rows below give T cell receptor beta chains drawn from one sample of a study of blood T cells in healthy people across ages. MiXCR was run by TCRdb on the 5' RACE reads, yielding one entry per CDR3 protein. The data show roughly 790,000 distinct CDR3 sequences, about 42% seen once. Source material: blood. The receptors stem from a woman aged 60-75 years in good health. Both conserved end residues are part of each CDR3. Fields, in order: D gene, J gene, clone size, V gene, CDR3 DNA, CDR3 protein. D genes are given only for firm matches. Only some rows state a clone size, as once, few, many or a class for expanded clones.

>.|TRBJ1-2|few|TRBV6-6
TGTGCCAGCAGTTCTACCCGGGAGGGGAACTATGGCTACACCTTC
CASSSTREGNYGYTF
>.|TRBJ2-7|.|TRBV4-1
TGCGCCAGCAGCCAAGGTAGTCTCCACTCCTACGAGCAGTACTTC
CASSQGSLHSYEQYF
>TRBD2|TRBJ2-1|.|TRBV7-3
TGTGCCAGCAGCGTAACAGTCAGCGGGGACAATGAGCAGTTCTTC
CASSVTVSGDNEQFF
>.|TRBJ2-7|.|TRBV7-2
TGTGCCAGCAGCTTAGGGGACGGCCCCGACGAGCAGTACTTC
CASSLGDGPDEQYF
>TRBD2|TRBJ2-7|.|TRBV20-1
TGCAGTGCTAATCTGGGACTAGCGGGAAGGTACGAGCAGTACTTC
CSANLGLAGRYEQYF
>TRBD1|TRBJ2-5|once|TRBV20-1
TGCAGTGCTAGAGCGATAGGGACAGGGCAAGAGACCCAGTACTTC
CSARAIGTGQETQYF
>.|TRBJ1-1|.|TRBV5-1
TGCGCCAGCAGCTTGGCAGGGAGTTCCACTGAAGCTTTCTTT
CASSLAGSSTEAFF
>TRBD1|TRBJ2-5|.|TRBV7-2
TGTGCCAGCAGCCAGAGACAGGGGGCACTAGCTTACAATGAGCAGTACTTC
CASSQRQGALAYNEQYF
>.|TRBJ2-1|.|TRBV10-3
TGTGCCATCAGTGAGCAGGGATCCGAGCAGTTCTTC
CAISEQGSEQFF
>TRBD1|TRBJ2-1|.|TRBV29-1
TGCAGCGTTGAAGGGGGGACAGGGGGCTTGGATGAGCAGTTCTTC
CSVEGGTGGLDEQFF
>.|TRBJ2-7|.|TRBV7-3
TGTGCCAGCAGCACAACCTCCTACAATGAGCAGTACTTC
CASSTTSYNEQYF
>TRBD1|TRBJ2-1|.|TRBV5-1
TGCGCCAGCAGCTTGGAAGGGTCGCCCGGGACAGGGCGGTACAATGAGCAGTTCTTC
CASSLEGSPGTGRYNEQFF
>TRBD1|TRBJ2-3|few|TRBV20-1
TGCAGTGCTCCCCAATTGACAGGGCGCACAGATACGCAGTATTTT
CSAPQLTGRTDTQYF
>TRBD1|TRBJ1-5|.|TRBV20-1
TGCAGTGCTAGACGCCCGACAGGGGGCAGGAGCAATCAGCCCCAGCATTTT
CSARRPTGGRSNQPQHF
>.|TRBJ1-2|.|TRBV7-2
TGTGCCAGCAGCTCCTCATTCACAGGGTATGGCTACACCTTC
CASSSSFTGYGYTF
>TRBD1|TRBJ2-7|many|TRBV2
TGTGCCAGCAGTCCTCGAGGGACAGGGGCCTACGAGCAGTACTTC
CASSPRGTGAYEQYF
>TRBD1|TRBJ2-3|.|TRBV29-1
TGCAGCGTTGAGGGACAGGGCGTTACGGATACGCAGTATTTT
CSVEGQGVTDTQYF
>TRBD1|TRBJ2-3|few|TRBV9
TGTGCCAGCAGCCTCAGACAGGGGTGGGCAGATACGCAGTATTTT
CASSLRQGWADTQYF
>TRBD1|TRBJ2-7|few|TRBV4-1
TGCGCCAGCAGCCAAGGGGGACAGCTTATCTACGAGCAGTACTTC
CASSQGGQLIYEQYF
>TRBD2|TRBJ2-7|.|TRBV24-1
TGTGCCACCAGTGATCCGGGGACTAGCGGAACCCACTACAATGAGCAGTACTTC
CATSDPGTSGTHYNEQYF
>TRBD2|TRBJ2-7|.|TRBV7-9
TGTGCCAGCAGCCGGCGGCGGGCTAGCGGGGTACTTAATGAGCAGTACTTC
CASSRRRASGVLNEQYF
>TRBD1|TRBJ2-7|.|TRBV27
TGTGCCAGCACCCCCGAGGGGGACAGGGTACAAATTTCCTACAATGAGCAGTACTTC
CASTPEGDRVQISYNEQYF
>TRBD2|TRBJ2-4|.|TRBV12-3/TRBV12-4
TGTGCCAGCAGGTTAGCGGGGGCCGAAAACATTCAGTACTTC
CASRLAGAENIQYF
>TRBD2|TRBJ2-5|.|TRBV3-1
TGTGCCAGCAGCCAAGCTTGGACTAGCGGACAAGAGACCCAGTACTTC
CASSQAWTSGQETQYF
>.|TRBJ1-1|.|TRBV6-5
TGTGCCAGCGGAGGGGGTGAAGCTTTCTTT
CASGGGEAFF
>.|TRBJ1-5|few|TRBV6-2/TRBV6-3
TGTGCCAGCAGTTACGGGGGGTATAGCAATCAGCCCCAGCATTTT
CASSYGGYSNQPQHF
>TRBD2|TRBJ2-7|few|TRBV20-1
TGCAGTGCTAGTGGACTAGCGGGATACGAGCAGTACTTC
CSASGLAGYEQYF
>.|TRBJ2-3|.|TRBV9
TGTGCCAGCAGCAAAGGTGGGGGGCATGGAGATACGCAGTATTTT
CASSKGGGHGDTQYF
>.|TRBJ2-1|.|TRBV20-1
TGCAGTGCTAGAGATAAACCGCGCTGGGGTTACAATGAGCAGTTCTTC
CSARDKPRWGYNEQFF
>.|TRBJ2-5|.|TRBV6-2/TRBV6-3
TGTGCCAGCAGTTACGCGAGCAGGGACCAAGAGACCCAGTACTTC
CASSYASRDQETQYF
>TRBD1|TRBJ1-1|.|TRBV27
TGTGCCAGCAGTTTCGAAACAGGGGGATCTATGAACACTGAAGCTTTCTTT
CASSFETGGSMNTEAFF
>TRBD2|TRBJ2-1|.|TRBV3-1
TGTGCCAGCAGCCAAGAGGGCGGGGGGGCCGGGAATGAGCAGTTCTTC
CASSQEGGGAGNEQFF
>.|TRBJ2-1|.|TRBV3-1
TGTGCCAGCAGCCAAGGGTCAGGAGGGACAGACCTATACAATGAGCAGTTCTTC
CASSQGSGGTDLYNEQFF
>.|TRBJ1-5|.|TRBV4-3
TGCGCCAGCAGCCACACACAGCATAGCAATCAGCCCCAGCATTTT
CASSHTQHSNQPQHF
>TRBD2|TRBJ2-1|many|TRBV5-1
TGCGCCAGCAGCTCGCTAACTAGCGGGGACCAAAATGAGCAGTTCTTC
CASSSLTSGDQNEQFF
>TRBD2|TRBJ2-5|many|TRBV27
TGTGCCAGCAGTTTTGGCTCGGGAGGGAAAAATGAGCAGTACTTC
CASSFGSGGKNEQYF
>.|TRBJ2-2|.|TRBV9
TGTGCCAGCAGCGTAGATGAGGGAGTGTACACCGGGGAGCTGTTTTTT
CASSVDEGVYTGELFF
>.|TRBJ2-2|many|TRBV12-3/TRBV12-4
TGTGCCAGCAGCCCCCTTTTAAGGACAGCGAACACCGGGGAGCTGTTTTTT
CASSPLLRTANTGELFF
>TRBD2|TRBJ2-1|.|TRBV20-1
TGCAGTGCTAGCGGGGGGGCCCTGGAGACCCAGTTCTTC
CSASGGALETQFF
>.|TRBJ2-4|few|TRBV5-1
TGCGCCAGCAGCTTGTTAGAAAAGGAAAACATTCAGTACTTC
CASSLLEKENIQYF
>TRBD2|TRBJ2-7|few|TRBV29-1
TGCAGCGTGGCGGGCGGGGGAGCCTACGAGCAGTACTTC
CSVAGGGAYEQYF
>.|TRBJ2-1|many|TRBV9
TGTGCCAGCAGCGCGTTACAGGGAAGCTCCTACAATGAGCAGTTCTTC
CASSALQGSSYNEQFF
>.|TRBJ2-1|.|TRBV7-9
TGTGCCAGCACCAAGATTGGAAGCTCCTACAATGAGCAGTTCTTC
CASTKIGSSYNEQFF
>.|TRBJ2-4|.|TRBV20-1
TGCAGTGCTAGAGGGCGAAGCTTAGCCAAAAACATTCAGTACTTC
CSARGRSLAKNIQYF
>TRBD2|TRBJ2-3|once|TRBV20-1
TGCAGTGCTCGACTAGCGGGGACAAGAGATACGCAGTATTTT
CSARLAGTRDTQYF
>TRBD2|TRBJ2-5|few|TRBV7-9
TGTGCCAGCGTACGACGGGGGGACCAAGAGACCCAGTACTTC
CASVRRGDQETQYF
>.|TRBJ2-1|.|TRBV29-1
TGCAGCGTTTCTGGGAGTGAGCAGTTCTTC
CSVSGSEQFF